The 12 T cell receptor beta chains in this list originate from one sample, sequenced in a study of HIV-infected children after antiretroviral therapy interruption. Unique molecular identifiers were included in an RNA-based 3' RACE TCR library. MiXCR, applied by TCRdb to the 3' RACE reads, yields one record per CDR3 protein. The sample holds approximately 96,000 distinct CDR3 sequences, 6.9% seen once. Treatment given: PENTA 11 planned treatment interruption arm or continuous ART arm. Sample: CD45RA+ CD4+ T cells from PBMCs, pooled from several time points, taken from a donor given antiretroviral therapy, either interrupted or continuous. Subset here: naive CD4+ CD45RA+ CD45RO- T cells. These receptors all come from a pool of human donors with HIV.

This clonotype appeared many times. The chain joins TRBV30 to TRBJ1-2; D might be TRBD1 (6 bases). There are 11 residues in the CDR3. V shed 1 base and J shed 14 bases, with 14 bases lying between them. Germline V gives CDR1 GTSNPN, CDR2 SVGIG (reference sequence). CDR3 DNA: TGTGCCTGGAGTGCAGGGGCATCGTTGACCTTC. This codes for CAWSAGASLTF.

This clonotype has ten or more counts. This sequence joins TRBV6-2 or TRBV6-3 and TRBJ2-1; D may be TRBD2 (6 bases). The V gene's germline CDR1 is MNHEY and CDR2 SVGEGT. Trimming took off 5 bases at V and 8 bases at J, with 13 bases between the two ends. The CDR3 contains 13 residues. Written as DNA, the CDR3 is TGTGCCAGCAGTGTCACTAGCAGGGATGAGCAGTTCTTC. Translated: CASSVTSRDEQFF.

This clonotype was seen at least ten times. The chain has TRBV18 and TRBJ1-6; D is uncertain. Deletions cut 5 bases from V and 7 bases from J, with 6 bases between. CDR1 and CDR2 from the germline V gene are KGHSH and LQKENI. The CDR3 runs 12 residues. The CDR3 region is CASSSRNSPLHF. The DNA for the CDR3 is TGTGCCAGCTCAAGCAGGAATTCACCCCTCCACTTT.

By share, this clonotype ranks as medium-sized. V gene TRBV7-8 combines with J gene TRBJ2-2; D is possibly TRBD2 (6 bases). Germline assignment: CDR1 SGHVS and CDR2 FQNEAQ. Trimming shortened V by 4 bases and J by 0 bases, and 18 bases separated the two germline ends. The CDR3 length is 18 residues. CDR3 sequence: CASSSDRRGNTNTGELFF. CDR3 in DNA: TGTGCCAGCAGCTCTGATAGACGGGGGAACACGAACACCGGGGAGCTGTTTTTT.

This clonotype was seen repeatedly, ten times or more. This chain joins TRBV5-4 and TRBJ1-3, with a weak D call TRBD1 (6 bases). Germline values: CDR1 SGHNT, CDR2 YYREEE (reference sequence). The CDR3 covers 17 residues. Trimming left V 4 bases short and J 0 bases short, with 17 bases between. The CDR3 bases are TGTGCCAGCAGCACCACCGGGACACCGAGCTCTGGAAACACCATATATTTT. Its protein is CASSTTGTPSSGNTIYF.

J is TRBJ2-3 and V is TRBV11-2, with 16 bases identical to TRBD2. Germline CDR1 reads SGHAT; CDR2 reads FQNNGV. J was trimmed by 3 bases and V by 5 bases; bases with no gene match: 5. This CDR3 region has 17 residues. CDR3 in DNA: TGTGCCAGCAGCCAGGGACTAGCGGGGGGGCCAACAGATACGCAGTATTTT. Translated, it gives CASSQGLAGGPTDTQYF.

Ten or more counts support this clonotype. The rearrangement links TRBV7-3 to TRBJ2-3; 7 bases align to TRBD2. Germline lookup yields CDR1 SGHTA and CDR2 FQGTGA. The trim removed 1 base at V and 1 base at J, leaving 5 bases unmatched. This CDR3 is built from 16 residues. As DNA, the CDR3 is TGTGCCAGCAGCTTAATTGGGGCGGGGGGCACAGATACGCAGTATTTT. It yields the protein CASSLIGAGGTDTQYF. Full variable domain (missing parts from reference TRBV7-3 and TRBJ2-3): GAGVSQTPSNKVTEKGKYVELRCDPISGHTALYWYRQSLGQGPEFLIYFQGTGAADDSGLPNDRFFAVRPEGSVSTLKIQRTERGDSAVYLCASSLIGAGGTDTQYFGPGTRLTVL.

This chain uses TRBV2 with TRBJ1-5; no definite D call. Germline CDR1 and CDR2: SNHLY and FYNNEI. V was shortened by 8 bases and J by 10 bases, with 18 bases between the two germline ends. CDR3 length: 13 residues. The CDR3 region has the DNA TGTGCCAGCGGAGACCCGACGCGAAGACCCCAGCATTTT. Translated, it gives CASGDPTRRPQHF.

This clonotype was seen a few times. V is TRBV6-1 and J is TRBJ2-2, with unresolved D. The V end lost 4 bases, the J end lost 4 bases, and 10 bases lay between the germline ends. Germline CDR1 is MNHNS and CDR2 is SASEGT. This CDR3 is built from 14 residues. The CDR3 DNA follows: TGTGCCAGCAGTGTCTCCAGGAGCACCGGGGAGCTGTTTTTT. Translated: CASSVSRSTGELFF.

As concerns this clonotype: The junction shows a germline mismatch at one end, possibly a read error. The CDR3: CASSQETADNGQFF. In nucleotides, the CDR3 is TGTGCCAGCAGCCAAGAGACGGCAGACAATGGGCAGTTCTTC. V usage is TRBV14 and J usage is TRBJ2-1; no clear D. Germline CDR1 reads SGHDN; CDR2 reads FVKESK. This CDR3 comprises 14 residues.

V gene TRBV6-4 combines with J gene TRBJ2-1, with a tentative D call TRBD1 (5 bases). CDR1 is MRHNA, CDR2 SNTAGT, per germline. This CDR3 is built from 13 residues. Trimming pared 5 bases from V and 6 bases from J, leaving 11 bases between. The CDR3 DNA follows: TGTGCCAGCAGTCCCGTTAGGGGCAATGAGCAGTTCTTC. This translates into CASSPVRGNEQFF.

This clonotype occurred a few times. This chain joins TRBV6-2 or TRBV6-3 and TRBJ2-3; TRBD2 agrees at 12 bases. The CDR3 covers 19 residues. The germline gives CDR1 MNHEY, CDR2 SVGEGT. V shed 0 bases, J shed 6 bases, and the junction held 13 bases outside the gene matches. CDR3 region: CASSYSTTSGRLELDTQYF. CDR3 nucleotide sequence: TGTGCCAGCAGTTACTCGACGACTAGCGGGAGACTAGAATTGGATACGCAGTATTTT.